This T cell receptor beta chain was sequenced during a study of T cells in localized non-small cell lung cancer (dated by TCRdb to the early 2020s). General notes on the study: The study analyzed T cell repertoires of 200 to 300 early-stage NSCLC patients, comparing tumors and uninvolved tumor-adjacent lungs. All 236 NSCLC patients in the cohort were treatment-naive and had localized lung tumors that were resected. A mean age of roughly 64 years was recorded for the NSCLC patients, of whom under 150 were male and around 100 were female. Paper-wide results and their limitations: Because of the exploratory design, TCR variables were selected using unadjusted p-values without false-discovery rate correction. Uninvolved tumor-adjacent lung showed the highest T cell clonality, higher than tumor, which suggests more focused antigenic responses in the uninvolved tumor-adjacent lung. Longer overall survival was associated with higher blood T cell density, whereas shorter survival was associated with higher adjacent-lung clonality. Because multi-region sequencing of the tumors was not done, intratumor heterogeneity could not be ruled out. Of the top 100 tumor clones, a median of 57 were detected in paired uninvolved adjacent lung; approximately 30 were also among that lung's top 100.

At diagnosis, peripheral blood, uninvolved tumor-adjacent lung and tumor were collected and stored as a combination of fresh-frozen and FFPE material. Blood samples were analyzed as peripheral blood mononuclear cells for TCR repertoire profiling. About this clone: The antigen this receptor binds is unknown. Qualities for individual bases were not recorded, and no much larger clone is one base off.

The immunoSEQ Assay was used to sequence TCR beta CDR3 regions from DNA. The paper's processing steps were these. T cell density was computed as TCR beta template counts normalized to usable DNA estimated by amplifying housekeeping genes. Richness was estimated using the preseqR package, with extrapolation to 400,000 templates for PBMC samples and to 120,000 templates for tissue samples. Clonality was calculated as one minus Pielou's evenness. Differential abundance testing on productive amino-acid clonotypes, with a minimum total count of 5 and an alpha of 0.1, was used to identify tissue-enriched TCRs. The Jaccard Index and the Morisita Overlap Index were used to measure how much the repertoires overlapped between compartments. GLIPH clustered TCR beta CDR3s with public tetramer-defined viral CDR3s; viral motifs required at least three viral sequences plus V-gene enrichment. TCRdb took over this immuneACCESS table, retaining in-frame rearrangements with V and J assigned. Such tables are incomplete; in checked studies, under half of the missing clones stem from an unresolved V gene, and the remainder is unexplained. V and J calls and clone size are those listed in that table; D and trimming were worked out from the DNA. Across this sample there are about 130,000 clones, with roughly 90% seen only once. Over 1.5% of the sample lies in the top ten.

The germline V gene specifies MNHEY as CDR1 and SVGAGI as CDR2. The CDR3 covers 11 residues, taking in both the cysteine and the phenylalanine. CDR3 DNA is the only sequence kept; it has 33 bases, read in frame from the first base. V lost 7 bases and J lost 7 bases; the stretch between them is 10 bases long. The sequence was obtained from a female donor over 55 with stage I lung adenocarcinoma. The material sequenced was peripheral blood, taken before any cancer treatment. The sequence joins TRBV6-5 to TRBJ1-2; the D gene is possibly TRBD1, with 6 bases matching. At the DNA level, the sequence is TGTGCCAGCATCGGGGGCGTTGGCTACACCTTC. The translation is CASIGGVGYTF.